The clone carrying this T cell receptor beta chain has more than one count but fewer than ten. This sample was taken from a study of CD8 T cells in ankylosing spondylitis. The CDR3 runs to 16 residues. Trimming took 6 bases from V and 0 from J, leaving 14 bases between them. CDR1 is KGHSH, CDR2 LQKENI, per germline. One entry per CDR3 protein results from TCRdb running MiXCR on the 5' RACE reads. The table has about 130,000 distinct CDR3 sequences, over 6.5% seen once. J is TRBJ2-2 and V is TRBV18, with D maybe TRBD2 (5 bases). The sequenced material came from blood, either unsorted or a sorted T cell fraction (not recorded which). The clonotype comes from a male donor with ankylosing spondylitis or in good health (not recorded which). Here the CDR3 reads CASSPRGSPNTGELFF. CDR3 DNA: TGTGCCAGCTCCCCCCGGGGATCCCCGAACACCGGGGAGCTGTTTTTT.